A single sample is the source of the 10 T cell receptor beta chains below, sequenced in a study of shared clonotypes between healthy human individuals. Repertoires were generated with immunoSEQ multiplex PCR, while TCRdb's copy carries only in-frame clones and drops some. The table includes around 2.5 million clones, 80% to 95% detected once. The material sequenced was naive CD4+ T cells from PBMCs. The subset: CD45RA+ positively selected. These receptors came from a man younger than 35 in good health. Some clones in this sample may be carry-over from other donors' samples.

V usage is TRBV28 and J usage is TRBJ2-6; 11 bases align to TRBD2. CDR1 MDHEN and CDR2 SYDVKM come from the germline V gene. This CDR3 is built from 18 residues. The ends lost 3 bases at V and 0 bases at J; junction bases unmatched: 4. The DNA for the CDR3 is TGTGCCAGCAGTTTGACTAGCGGGACAAACTCTGGGGCCAACGTCCTGACTTTC. Protein: CASSLTSGTNSGANVLTF.

As regards this clone: Different DNA sequences within this sample yield the same CDR3. The rearrangement links TRBV15 to TRBJ2-3; D uncertain. V lost 0 bases and J lost 3, with 1 base in between. The CDR3 is 12 residues long. The germline V gene encodes CDR1 LNHNV and CDR2 YYDKDF (reference sequence). CDR3 nucleotide sequence: TGTGCCACCAGCAGAGATACAGATACGCAGTATTTT. Its translation is CATSRDTDTQYF.

The rearrangement joins TRBV5-1 to TRBJ2-1, with unresolved D. The germline V gene has CDR1 SGHRS and CDR2 YFSETQ. This CDR3 spans 14 amino acids. V shed 1 base and J shed 6 bases, with 11 bases lying between them. The CDR3 DNA follows: TGCGCCAGCAGCTTGATCATTACAGCCAATGAGCAGTTCTTC. This gives the protein CASSLIITANEQFF.

The chain links TRBV15 to TRBJ2-2; 7 nucleotides line up with TRBD1. The CDR3 runs 18 residues. The germline gives CDR1 LNHNV, CDR2 YYDKDF (reference sequence). Losses at the gene ends were 2 bases for V and 3 bases for J; bases not matched to a gene: 12. The CDR3 reads CATSRRNYRGEDTGELFF. CDR3 nucleotide sequence: TGTGCCACCAGCAGACGAAACTACAGGGGAGAGGACACCGGGGAGCTGTTTTTT. Full variable domain (remainder filled in from reference TRBV15 and TRBJ2-2): DAMVIQNPRYQVTQFGKPVTLSCSQTLNHNVMYWYQQKSSQAPKLLFHYYDKDFNNEADTPDNFQSRRPNTSFCFLDIRSPGLGDTAMYLCATSRRNYRGEDTGELFFGEGSRLTVL.

This chain uses TRBV6-8 with TRBJ2-7; no firm D call. CDR3 length equals 14 residues. Germline assignment: CDR1 MNHGY and CDR2 SAAAGT. V was shortened by 6 bases and J by 3 bases, with 15 bases between the two germline ends. CDR3 nucleotides: TGTGCCAGCAGAAGAGCCCTAATACTCTACGAGCAGTACTTC. It is translated as CASRRALILYEQYF.

This chain links TRBV19 with TRBJ2-3, with 9 bases lining up with TRBD2. J lost 5 bases, V lost 3 bases, and 6 bases had no gene match. Germline-derived CDR1 and CDR2 are LNHDA and SQIVND (reference sequence). The CDR3 has 15 amino acids. The CDR3 here is CASSIVAGDRDTQYF. Written as DNA, the CDR3 is TGTGCCAGTAGTATCGTAGCGGGAGATCGAGATACGCAGTATTTT. Full variable domain (rest looked up from reference TRBV19 and TRBJ2-3): DGGITQSPKYLFRKEGQNVTLSCEQNLNHDAMYWYRQDPGQGLRLIYYSQIVNDFQKGDIAEGYSVSREKKESFPLTVTSAQKNPTAFYLCASSIVAGDRDTQYFGPGTRLTVL.

The chain joins TRBV9 to TRBJ2-3; D tentatively fits TRBD1 or TRBD2 (5 bases each). V dropped 0 bases and J dropped 2 bases, with 13 bases sitting between them. This CDR3 contains 16 residues. Germline values: CDR1 SGDLS, CDR2 YYNGEE. In DNA, the CDR3 is TGTGCCAGCAGCGTAGACCCGGGGCAGGACACAGATACGCAGTATTTT. Translating gives CASSVDPGQDTDTQYF.

The CDR3 loop is CASSGASGHSGANVLTF. CDR3 sequence (DNA): TGTGCCAGCAGTGGGGCTAGCGGGCACTCTGGGGCCAACGTCCTGACTTTC. The chain employs TRBV6-1 and TRBJ2-6; 8 positions match TRBD2. Trimming removed 4 bases from V and 0 bases from J; junction bases left unmatched: 5. In germline, CDR1 is MNHNS, CDR2 SASEGT. There are 17 residues in the CDR3.

The chain joins TRBV28 to TRBJ1-2; possible D gene TRBD1, 5 bases. The CDR3 has 13 amino acids. Germline V gives CDR1 MDHEN, CDR2 SYDVKM. V shed 2 bases and J shed 8 bases, with 12 bases lying between them. CDR3 nucleotide sequence: TGTGCCAGCAGTTTACAGGGACCTCTAGGCTACACCTTC. Its translation: CASSLQGPLGYTF.

Only one count was recorded for this clone. The J gene is TRBJ1-1, the V gene TRBV5-1, with D maybe TRBD1 (5 bases). CDR1 and CDR2 (germline): SGHRS, YFSETQ. The CDR3 consists of 16 residues. Trimming took 6 bases from V and 4 from J, leaving 22 bases between them. The CDR3 region has the DNA TGCGCCAGCACCGACTTGGAGGGACCACGGAGCACTGAAGCTTTCTTT. Protein product: CASTDLEGPRSTEAFF.